This record looks at one T cell receptor (beta chain) sequence and its context. Trimming removed 6 bases from V and 2 bases from J; junction bases left unmatched: 6. The germline V gene encodes CDR1 MDHEN and CDR2 SYDVKM. CDR3 length: 14 amino acids. The data derive from a study of T cell changes during pregnancy in multiple sclerosis. Sequencing used immunoSEQ multiplex PCR; TCRdb keeps in-frame clones, though not all of them. The table lists some 21,000 clones, 80% to 90% of them singletons. The input for sequencing was CD8+ T cells from peripheral blood mononuclear cells, taken in the second trimester of pregnancy. The gene calls are TRBV28 and TRBJ2-7, with 8 bases that match TRBD2. The receptor was isolated from a female donor in good health, enrolled as a control in a pregnancy study. CDR3 region: CASRDGRVPYEQYF. The CDR3 DNA sequence: TGTGCCAGCAGGGACGGGAGGGTTCCCTACGAGCAGTACTTC.